What follows describes a single TCR beta chain. Its antigen specificity is not known. The record has no base qualities; no much larger clone is one base away. TCRbeta CDR3 regions were amplified from genomic DNA by means of the immunoSEQ Assay, a bias-controlled multiplex PCR. The source study handled its data this way. Within the assay, amplification of reference gene primers was used to estimate how many nucleated cells each sample contained. Sequence reads were collapsed and filtered to measure the absolute abundance of every unique TCRbeta CDR3 rearrangement. For each sample, productive Simpson clonality was calculated as the square root of Simpson's diversity index across productive rearrangements. TCRdb stores this immuneACCESS table with in-frame sequences only. Part of the clones is absent; in the studies checked, under half of the shortfall reflects unresolved V genes, and no reason is known for the rest. V, J and clone size are taken as reported in that table, and D and trimming were inferred from the DNA itself. This sample holds approximately 260,000 clones; 70% to 90% were observed only once. Under 2.5% of the sample goes to the ten largest clones.

This record belongs to a study of blood T cell repertoires in COVID-19 (dated by TCRdb to 2018 to 2020). Some background on the complete study: The collaborator samples originated in the United States, Italy and Spain and spanned the acute and convalescent phases of COVID-19. Sample metadata almost always included a de-identified subject ID, COVID-19 status, age in years and sex. Subjects who had been exposed to COVID-19, were actively infected with it, or had recovered from it provided the deeply sampled blood TCRbeta repertoires that made up the dataset. HLA class I and class II types, where available, came from metadata supplied by the sample provider rather than from assay-based typing. Samples were obtained from the ongoing ImmuneRACE study (first 160 participants) and from about 1,300 subjects provided by 6 global collaborators. The material from the prospective study consisted of cDNA or gDNA derived from T cells, B-cell-depleted T cells, or PBMCs. A freely available public database, intended as a resource for researchers studying the immune response to SARS-CoV-2, is where the repertoires were released.

Another Seattle source contributed samples from volunteer blood donors who had recovered from COVID-19. The collaborating institutions used their own protocols to collect whole blood in K2EDTA tubes. For TCRbeta analysis, collaborators shipped samples in one of three forms: frozen whole blood, isolated PBMCs, or DNA extracted from either of those sample types. Including cysteine and phenylalanine, the CDR3 has 16 amino acids. The entry retains the CDR3 DNA only, 48 bases that are in frame from base 1. CDR1 and CDR2, per the germline V gene, are SGHDT and YYEEEE. Trimming removed 3 bases from V and 0 bases from J, leaving 13 bases between the germline ends. Broad study findings and their caveats: The quantity of clinical and demographic metadata differed by source and by participant and was supplied without curation.

The V gene is TRBV5-6 and the J gene is TRBJ2-1, and possibly TRBD2, on 5 matching bases. The TCR comes from a woman in her thirties or forties who had recovered from COVID-19. The sample was peripheral blood. The nucleotides read TGTGCCAGCAGCTCAAATGGGGAGAGCTCCTACAATGAGCAGTTCTTC. It translates as CASSSNGESSYNEQFF.